A single T cell receptor beta chain is shown here with its context. Its antigen is currently unknown. Trimming removed 6 bases from V and 2 bases from J, with 15 bases in between. The CDR3 runs to 14 residues. CDR1 DFQATT and CDR2 SNEGSKA come from the germline V gene (reference sequence). This record comes from a study of T cells in Graves' hyperthyroidism and ophthalmopathy. Study-wide results and limits: Researchers report that a 13 V-J model separated ophthalmopathy from stable hyperthyroidism. Most thyroid clonotypes that were expanded above 0.001 also turned up in blood.

Amplified TCR beta CDR3 regions came from RNA transcripts. The HTBI primer set served for first-round RT-PCR of the TCR CDR3. TCRdb re-analysed the multiplex PCR reads in MiXCR, keeping a single row per CDR3 protein. The sample carries 500,000 to 550,000 distinct CDR3 sequences, just under 20% recorded once. V usage is TRBV20-1 and J usage is TRBJ2-3; a weak D match, TRBD2 (5 bases). This sequence originates from a man between 35 and 55 years old with Graves' ophthalmopathy. Sequenced sample: blood. DNA of the CDR3: TGCAGTGCCCACTCCGGACTTACCACAGATACGCAGTATTTT. This gives the protein CSAHSGLTTDTQYF.